Sequencing of this T cell receptor beta chain was carried out in a study of T cells after posttransplantation cyclophosphamide. Cyclophosphamide on days +3 and +4 followed busulfan-fludarabine conditioning and a marrow graft. V was shortened by 5 bases and J by 4 bases, with 11 bases between the two germline ends. CDR3 length equals 13 residues. Per germline, CDR1 SEHNR and CDR2 FQNEAQ (reference sequence). Generated by immunoSEQ multiplex PCR, the TCRdb table keeps only in-frame clones and is missing some. The top ten hold 27% of the sample, which has under 20,000 clones, about 68% seen once. This TCR derives from a male patient aged 25 to 39 who received an allogeneic stem cell transplant from a related donor, was CMV-positive, and had acute GVHD only. Some of the T cells might come from the graft donor. Sequencing used PBMCs, obtained after an allogeneic stem cell transplant with post-transplant cyclophosphamide. The rearrangement links TRBV7-9 to TRBJ1-2, with D maybe TRBD1 (5 bases). CDR3 in DNA: TGTGCCAGCAGCCGACAGATACCCTATGGCTACACCTTC. This gives the protein CASSRQIPYGYTF.